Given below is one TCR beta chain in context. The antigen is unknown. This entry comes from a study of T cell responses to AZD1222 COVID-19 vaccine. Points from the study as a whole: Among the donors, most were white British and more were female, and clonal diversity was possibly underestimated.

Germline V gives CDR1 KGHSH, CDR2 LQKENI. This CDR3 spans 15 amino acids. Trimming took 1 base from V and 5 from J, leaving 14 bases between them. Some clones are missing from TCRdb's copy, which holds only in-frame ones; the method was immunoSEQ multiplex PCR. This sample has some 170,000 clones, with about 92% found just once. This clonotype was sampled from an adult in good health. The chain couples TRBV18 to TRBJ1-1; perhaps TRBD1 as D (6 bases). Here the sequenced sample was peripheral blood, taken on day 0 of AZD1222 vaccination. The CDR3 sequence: CASSPLVGGSTEAFF. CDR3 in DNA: TGTGCCAGCTCACCACTCGTAGGGGGGAGTACTGAAGCTTTCTTT.